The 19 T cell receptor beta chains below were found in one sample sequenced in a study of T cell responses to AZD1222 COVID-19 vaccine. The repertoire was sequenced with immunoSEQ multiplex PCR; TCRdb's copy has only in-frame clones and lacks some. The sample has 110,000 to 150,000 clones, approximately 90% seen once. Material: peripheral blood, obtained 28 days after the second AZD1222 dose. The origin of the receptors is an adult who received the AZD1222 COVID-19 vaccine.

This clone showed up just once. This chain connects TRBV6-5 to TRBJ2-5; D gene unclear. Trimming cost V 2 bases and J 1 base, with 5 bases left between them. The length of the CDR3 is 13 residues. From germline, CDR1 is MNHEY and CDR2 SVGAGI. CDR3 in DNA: TGTGCCAGCAGTTACATTTTCCAAGAGACCCAGTACTTC. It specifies CASSYIFQETQYF.

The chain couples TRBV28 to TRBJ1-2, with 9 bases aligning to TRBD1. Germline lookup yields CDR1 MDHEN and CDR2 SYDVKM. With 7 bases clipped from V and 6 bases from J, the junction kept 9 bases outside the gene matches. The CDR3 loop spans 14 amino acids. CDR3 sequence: CASTLGTGRDGYTF. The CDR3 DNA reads TGTGCCAGCACCCTTGGGACAGGGAGGGATGGCTACACCTTC.

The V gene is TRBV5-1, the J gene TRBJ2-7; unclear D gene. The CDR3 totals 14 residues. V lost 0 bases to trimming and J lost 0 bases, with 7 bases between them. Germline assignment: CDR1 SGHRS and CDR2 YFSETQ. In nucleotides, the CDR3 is TGCGCCAGCAGCTTGGTTGGCAGCTCCTACGAGCAGTACTTC. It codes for CASSLVGSSYEQYF.

CDR3 loop: CASSLPVNTEAFF. The DNA for the CDR3 is TGTGCCAGCAGCCTTCCGGTGAACACTGAAGCTTTCTTT. V is TRBV28 and J is TRBJ1-1; no firm D call. Per germline, CDR1 MDHEN and CDR2 SYDVKM. The V end was cut by 6 bases, the J end by 0 bases, with 8 bases between. This CDR3 is 13 amino acids long.

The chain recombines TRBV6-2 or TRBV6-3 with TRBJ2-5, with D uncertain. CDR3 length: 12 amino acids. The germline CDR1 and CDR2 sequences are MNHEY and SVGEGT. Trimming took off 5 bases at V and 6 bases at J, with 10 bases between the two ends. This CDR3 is CASSLKVKTQYF. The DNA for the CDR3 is TGTGCCAGCAGTCTGAAGGTGAAGACCCAGTACTTC.

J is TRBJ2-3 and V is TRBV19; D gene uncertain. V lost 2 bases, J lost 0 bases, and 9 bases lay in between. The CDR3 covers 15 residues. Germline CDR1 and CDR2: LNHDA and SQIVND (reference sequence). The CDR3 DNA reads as TGTGCCAGTAGTATATCCCCGGTGAGCACAGATACGCAGTATTTT. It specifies CASSISPVSTDTQYF.

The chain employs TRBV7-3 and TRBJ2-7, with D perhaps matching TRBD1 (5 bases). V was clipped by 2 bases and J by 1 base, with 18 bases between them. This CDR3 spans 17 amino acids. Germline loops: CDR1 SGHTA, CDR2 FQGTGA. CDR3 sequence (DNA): TGTGCCAGCAGCTTACAGGGTGGTGGAGATAGATCCTACGAGCAGTACTTC. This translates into CASSLQGGGDRSYEQYF.

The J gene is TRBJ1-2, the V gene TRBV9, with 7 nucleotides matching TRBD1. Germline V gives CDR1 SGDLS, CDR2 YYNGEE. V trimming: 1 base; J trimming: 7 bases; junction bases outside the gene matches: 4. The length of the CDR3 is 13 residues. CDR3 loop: CASSVPNRGGYTF. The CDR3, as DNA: TGTGCCAGCAGCGTACCAAACAGGGGTGGCTACACCTTC.

Written as DNA, the CDR3 is TGTGCCAGCAGCTTACCCCTAGCGGGAGGGAAGAATGAGCAGTTCTTC. Its protein product is CASSLPLAGGKNEQFF. The chain is built from TRBV7-9 and TRBJ2-1; 12 nucleotides match TRBD2. Germline CDR1 and CDR2: SEHNR and FQNEAQ (reference sequence). CDR3 size: 16 residues. V was clipped by 2 bases and J by 7 bases; unmatched bases: 6.

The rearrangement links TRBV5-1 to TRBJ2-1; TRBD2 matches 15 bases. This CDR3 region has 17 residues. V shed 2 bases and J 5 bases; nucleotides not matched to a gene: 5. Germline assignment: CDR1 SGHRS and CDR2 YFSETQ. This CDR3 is CASSLRGLAGGNNEQFF. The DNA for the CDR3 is TGCGCCAGCAGCTTACGGGGACTAGCGGGAGGTAACAATGAGCAGTTCTTC.

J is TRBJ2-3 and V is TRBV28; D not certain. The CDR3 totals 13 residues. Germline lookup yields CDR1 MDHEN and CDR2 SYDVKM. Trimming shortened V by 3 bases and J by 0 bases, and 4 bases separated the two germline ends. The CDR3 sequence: CASSLPSTDTQYF. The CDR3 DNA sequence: TGTGCCAGCAGTTTGCCTAGCACAGATACGCAGTATTTT. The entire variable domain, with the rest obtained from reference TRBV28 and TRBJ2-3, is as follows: DVKVTQSSRYLVKRTGEKVFLECVQDMDHENMFWYRQDPGLGLRLIYFSYDVKMKEKGDIPEGYSVSREKKERFSLILESASTNQTSMYLCASSLPSTDTQYFGPGTRLTVL.

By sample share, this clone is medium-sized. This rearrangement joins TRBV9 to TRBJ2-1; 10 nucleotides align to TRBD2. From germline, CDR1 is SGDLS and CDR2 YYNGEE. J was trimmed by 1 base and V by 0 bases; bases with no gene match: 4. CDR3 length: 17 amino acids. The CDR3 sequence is CASSVGSGRVSYNEQFF. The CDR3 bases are TGTGCCAGCAGCGTAGGGAGCGGGAGGGTTTCCTACAATGAGCAGTTCTTC.

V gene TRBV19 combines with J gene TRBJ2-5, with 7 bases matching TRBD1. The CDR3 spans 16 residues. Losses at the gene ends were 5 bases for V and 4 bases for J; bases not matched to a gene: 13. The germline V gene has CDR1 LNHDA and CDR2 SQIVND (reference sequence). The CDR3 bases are TGTGCCAGTAGTCCTATTAGACAGGGTCGGGCAGAGACCCAGTACTTC. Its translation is CASSPIRQGRAETQYF.

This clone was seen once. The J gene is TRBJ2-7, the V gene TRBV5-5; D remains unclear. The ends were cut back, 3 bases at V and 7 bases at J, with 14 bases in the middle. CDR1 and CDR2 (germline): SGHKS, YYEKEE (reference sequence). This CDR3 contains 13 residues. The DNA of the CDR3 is TGTGCCAGCAGCTCAAAATGGGGTGGGGAGCAGTACTTC. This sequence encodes CASSSKWGGEQYF.

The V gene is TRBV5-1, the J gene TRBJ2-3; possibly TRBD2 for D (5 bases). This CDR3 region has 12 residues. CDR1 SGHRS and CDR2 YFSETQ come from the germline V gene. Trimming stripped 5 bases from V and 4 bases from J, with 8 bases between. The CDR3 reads CASSEGADTQYF. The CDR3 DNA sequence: TGCGCCAGCAGTGAGGGAGCAGATACGCAGTATTTT. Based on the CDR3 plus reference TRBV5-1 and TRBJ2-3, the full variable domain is KAGVTQTPRYLIKTRGQQVTLSCSPISGHRSVSWYQQTPGQGLQFLFEYFSETQRNKGNFPGRFSGRQFSNSRSEMNVSTLELGDSALYLCASSEGADTQYFGPGTRLTVL.

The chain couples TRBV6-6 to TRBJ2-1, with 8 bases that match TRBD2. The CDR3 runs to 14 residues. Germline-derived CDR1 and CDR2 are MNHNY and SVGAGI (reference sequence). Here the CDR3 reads CVTRAGRGGNEQFF. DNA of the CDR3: TGTGTTACAAGGGCCGGGAGGGGCGGCAATGAGCAGTTCTTC.

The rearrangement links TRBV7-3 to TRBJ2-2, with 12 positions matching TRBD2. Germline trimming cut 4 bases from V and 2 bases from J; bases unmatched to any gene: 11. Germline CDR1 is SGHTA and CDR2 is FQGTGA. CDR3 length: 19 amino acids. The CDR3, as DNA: TGTGCCAGCAGCTCCCCCGGGACTAGCGGGCTAAGTAACACCGGGGAGCTGTTTTTT. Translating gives CASSSPGTSGLSNTGELFF.

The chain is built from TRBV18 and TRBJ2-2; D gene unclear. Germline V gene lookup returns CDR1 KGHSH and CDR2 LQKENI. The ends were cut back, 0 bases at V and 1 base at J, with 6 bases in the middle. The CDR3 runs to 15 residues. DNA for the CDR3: TGTGCCAGCTCACCACCTAATGGGAACACCGGGGAGCTGTTTTTT. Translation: CASSPPNGNTGELFF.

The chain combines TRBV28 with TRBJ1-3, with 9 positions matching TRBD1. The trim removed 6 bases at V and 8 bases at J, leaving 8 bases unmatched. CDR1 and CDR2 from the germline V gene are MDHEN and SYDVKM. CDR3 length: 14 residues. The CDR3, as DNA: TGTGCCAGCAGGGGACAGGGTGAGGTCCACACCATATATTTT. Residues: CASRGQGEVHTIYF. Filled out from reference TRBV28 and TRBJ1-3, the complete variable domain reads DVKVTQSSRYLVKRTGEKVFLECVQDMDHENMFWYRQDPGLGLRLIYFSYDVKMKEKGDIPEGYSVSREKKERFSLILESASTNQTSMYLCASRGQGEVHTIYFGEGSWLTVV.